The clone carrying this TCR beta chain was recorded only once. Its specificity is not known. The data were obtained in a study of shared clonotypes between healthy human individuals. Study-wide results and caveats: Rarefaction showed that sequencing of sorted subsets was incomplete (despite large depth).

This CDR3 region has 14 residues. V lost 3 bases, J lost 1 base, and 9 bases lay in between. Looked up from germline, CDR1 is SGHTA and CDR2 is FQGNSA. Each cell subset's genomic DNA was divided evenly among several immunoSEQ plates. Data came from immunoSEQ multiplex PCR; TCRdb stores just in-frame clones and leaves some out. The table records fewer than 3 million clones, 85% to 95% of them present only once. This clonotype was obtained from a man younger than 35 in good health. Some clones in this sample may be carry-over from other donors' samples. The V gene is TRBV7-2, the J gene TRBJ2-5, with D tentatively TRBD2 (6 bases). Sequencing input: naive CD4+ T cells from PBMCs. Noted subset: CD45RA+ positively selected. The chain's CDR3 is CASSLQGGQETQYF. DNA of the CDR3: TGTGCCAGCAGCTTGCAGGGAGGCCAAGAGACCCAGTACTTC. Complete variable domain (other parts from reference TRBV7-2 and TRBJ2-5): GAGVSQSPSNKVTEKGKDVELRCDPISGHTALYWYRQSLGQGLEFLIYFQGNSAPDKSGLPSDRFSAERTGGSVSTLTIQRTQQEDSAVYLCASSLQGGQETQYFGPGTRLLVL.